This T cell receptor beta chain appears in the sequencing data of a study of blood T cell repertoires in COVID-19. Background on the study: The samples span acute and convalescent COVID-19 from the United States, Italy and Spain.

Germline-derived CDR1 and CDR2 are SNHLY and FYNNEI. The ends were cut back, 10 bases at V and 1 base at J, with 13 bases in the middle. This CDR3 has 13 residues. Profiling relied on immunoSEQ multiplex PCR, and the TCRdb table lists in-frame clones only, not all of them. The sample has nearly 250,000 clones, 75% to 90% seen once; the top ten hold 0.85% to 0.9%. A COVID-19 case was met by exposed participants within 2 weeks before study entry. The receptor's source is a man in his fifties or sixties who had been exposed to COVID-19. Sequences were obtained from PBMCs or T cells enriched from blood (not recorded which). The J gene is TRBJ1-1, the V gene TRBV2; D might be TRBD1 (6 bases). The CDR3 here is CATSQGPNTEAFF. CDR3 bases: TGTGCCACCTCACAGGGTCCGAACACTGAAGCTTTCTTT.